The rows below give T cell receptor beta chains drawn from one sample of a study of OX40 agonist ivuxolimab in advanced cancers. Repertoires were generated with immunoSEQ multiplex PCR, while TCRdb's copy carries only in-frame clones and drops some. The top ten hold around 12% of the sample, which has roughly 34,000 clones, roughly 80% seen once. The material was CD4+ or CD8+ T cells sorted from blood, obtained in a trial of the OX40 agonist ivuxolimab. These receptors were collected from an adult with an advanced solid tumor such as melanoma, head and neck, liver or kidney cancer. The CDR3 runs from the conserved cysteine through the conserved F or W. D genes are given only for firm matches. Expanded clones are given a class, and other clones once, few, many or no size at all.

V,D,size,J,DNA,CDR3
TRBV30,-,-,TRBJ2-3,TGTGCCTGGAATGGACTGCTCACAGATACGCAGTATTTT,CAWNGLLTDTQYF
TRBV9,-,-,TRBJ2-3,TGTGCCAGCAGCGCGCCTGGACGGGGGGCAAGCACAGATACGCAGTATTTT,CASSAPGRGASTDTQYF
TRBV14,-,-,TRBJ2-7,TGTGCCAGCAGCCAAGGTTACGAGCAGTACTTC,CASSQGYEQYF
TRBV27,-,-,TRBJ1-6,TGTGCCAGCAGTTTAGTTTTCAGTTCACCCCTCCACTTT,CASSLVFSSPLHF
TRBV6-6,TRBD2,-,TRBJ2-7,TGTGCCAGTGTTGGGGAGGGGTCCTACGAGCAGTACTTC,CASVGEGSYEQYF
TRBV7-6,-,-,TRBJ2-5,TGTGCCAGCAGCTTAGGTAGAGGGCATCAAGAGACCCAGTACTTC,CASSLGRGHQETQYF
TRBV19,TRBD1,-,TRBJ2-6,TGTGCCAGTTTGGGGGACAGGGGGCTTGGGGCCAACGTCCTGACTTTC,CASLGDRGLGANVLTF
TRBV7-2,TRBD2,-,TRBJ2-7,TGTGCCAGCAGCCCCCTAGCGGGAGTAAGGCTTACCTACGAGCAGTACTTC,CASSPLAGVRLTYEQYF
TRBV5-8,TRBD1,few,TRBJ1-5,TGTGCCAGCAGCTTGGTAACAGGGGCGAGCAATCAGCCCCAGCATTTT,CASSLVTGASNQPQHF
TRBV7-9,TRBD2,few,TRBJ2-1,TGTGCCAGCAGCCCCCGCCAGGGGGGACTAGCGGCGTCCTACAATGAGCAGTTCTTC,CASSPRQGGLAASYNEQFF
TRBV5-4,TRBD1,-,TRBJ2-1,TGTGCCAGCAGCTTGGCGGGACAGGGGTTAAGTGATGAGCAGTTCTTC,CASSLAGQGLSDEQFF
TRBV28,-,-,TRBJ1-2,TGTGCCAGCAGTTTTACCGCAGCGGGGGGCTACACCTTC,CASSFTAAGGYTF
TRBV27,TRBD1,-,TRBJ2-7,TGTGCCAGCAGTTTGGGGACAGTGGCCTACGAGCAGTACTTC,CASSLGTVAYEQYF
TRBV19,-,-,TRBJ2-5,TGTGCCAGTAGTTCACGTTGGGGGGTTGGGGAGACCCAGTACTTC,CASSSRWGVGETQYF
TRBV7-3,-,-,TRBJ2-1,TGTGCCAGCAGCTTAATAGGTGGGGGGAATGAGCAGTTCTTC,CASSLIGGGNEQFF
TRBV10-2,-,-,TRBJ1-4,TGCGCCAGCAGTGGGACAGTGACAACTAATGAAAAACTGTTTTTT,CASSGTVTTNEKLFF
TRBV5-1,TRBD1,-,TRBJ2-7,TGCGCCAGCAGCTTGGGGGTGACAGGGAGCACCTACGAGCAGTACTTC,CASSLGVTGSTYEQYF
TRBV11-2,-,-,TRBJ2-3,TGTGCCAGCAGCTTAAATGGTATTACAGATACGCAGTATTTT,CASSLNGITDTQYF
TRBV9,TRBD1,once,TRBJ2-5,TGTGCCAGCAGCGTAGATTTGACAGGGAGTAGGGAGACCCAGTACTTC,CASSVDLTGSRETQYF
TRBV7-6,-,medium-sized,TRBJ2-1,TGTGCCAGCAGCTTAGCGGGACCAAACAATGAGCAGTTCTTC,CASSLAGPNNEQFF